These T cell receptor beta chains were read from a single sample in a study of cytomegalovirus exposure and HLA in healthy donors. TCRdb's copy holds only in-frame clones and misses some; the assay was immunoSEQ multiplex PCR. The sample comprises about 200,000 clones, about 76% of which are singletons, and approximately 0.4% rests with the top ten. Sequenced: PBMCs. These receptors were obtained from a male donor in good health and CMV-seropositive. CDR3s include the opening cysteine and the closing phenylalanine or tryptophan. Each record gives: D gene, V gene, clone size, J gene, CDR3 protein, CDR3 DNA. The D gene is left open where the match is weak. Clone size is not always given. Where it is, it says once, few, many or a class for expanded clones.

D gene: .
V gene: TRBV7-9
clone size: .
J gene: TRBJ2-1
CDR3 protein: CASSRGNEQFF
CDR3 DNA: TGTGCCAGCAGCCGCGGCAATGAGCAGTTCTTC

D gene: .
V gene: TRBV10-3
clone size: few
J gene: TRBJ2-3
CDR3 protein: CAISDSLRGTDTQYF
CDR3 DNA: TGTGCCATCAGTGATAGTTTGAGAGGGACAGATACGCAGTATTTT

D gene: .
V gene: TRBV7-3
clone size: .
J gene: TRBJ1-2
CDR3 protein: CASSKGEGRSYGYTF
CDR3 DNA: TGTGCCAGCAGCAAGGGGGAGGGTCGGAGCTATGGCTACACCTTC

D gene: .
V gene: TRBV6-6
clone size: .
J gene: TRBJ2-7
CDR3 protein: CASRSSIDEQYF
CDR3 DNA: TGTGCCAGCAGAAGTAGTATCGACGAGCAGTACTTC

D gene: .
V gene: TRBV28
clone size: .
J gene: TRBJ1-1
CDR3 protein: CASRRGGLNTEAFF
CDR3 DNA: TGTGCCAGCAGAAGGGGAGGGCTGAACACTGAAGCTTTCTTT

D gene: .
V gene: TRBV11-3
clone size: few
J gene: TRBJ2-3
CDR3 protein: CASSFGGSDTQYF
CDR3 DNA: TGTGCCAGCAGCTTCGGAGGATCAGATACGCAGTATTTT

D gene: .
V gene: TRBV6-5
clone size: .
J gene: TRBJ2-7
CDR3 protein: CASSYSSGAGTEQYF
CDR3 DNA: TGTGCCAGCAGTTACTCGAGTGGGGCGGGGACCGAGCAGTACTTC

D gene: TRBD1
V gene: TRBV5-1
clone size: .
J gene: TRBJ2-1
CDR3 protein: CASSLDSGGRNEQFF
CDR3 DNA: TGCGCCAGCAGCTTGGACTCAGGGGGCAGGAATGAGCAGTTCTTC

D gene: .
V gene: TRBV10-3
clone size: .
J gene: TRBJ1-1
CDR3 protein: CAISEYLDSMNTEAFF
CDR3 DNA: TGTGCCATCAGTGAGTATCTGGACAGCATGAACACTGAAGCTTTCTTT

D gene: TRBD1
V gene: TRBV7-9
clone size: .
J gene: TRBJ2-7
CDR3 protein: CASSLNGDSTYEQYF
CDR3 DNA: TGTGCCAGCAGCTTAAATGGGGACAGTACCTACGAGCAGTACTTC

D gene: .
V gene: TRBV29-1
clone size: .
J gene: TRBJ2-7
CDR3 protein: CSVVRGSSYEQYF
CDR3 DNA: TGCAGCGTTGTTAGGGGCAGCTCCTACGAGCAGTACTTC

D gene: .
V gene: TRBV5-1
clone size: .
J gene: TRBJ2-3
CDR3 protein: CASRETALTDTQYF
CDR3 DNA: TGCGCCAGCAGAGAGACTGCCCTCACAGATACGCAGTATTTT

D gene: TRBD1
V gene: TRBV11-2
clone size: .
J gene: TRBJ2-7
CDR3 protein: CASSLEVTGTGLHEQYF
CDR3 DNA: TGTGCCAGCAGCTTAGAGGTCACGGGGACAGGGCTCCACGAGCAGTACTTC

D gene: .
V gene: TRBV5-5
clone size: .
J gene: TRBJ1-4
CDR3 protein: CASSRQVVEKLFF
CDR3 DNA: TGTGCCAGCAGTCGACAGGTCGTAGAAAAACTGTTTTTT

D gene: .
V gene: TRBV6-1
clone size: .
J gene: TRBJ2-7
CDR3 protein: CASSEAEGVSYEQYF
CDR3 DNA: TGTGCCAGCAGTGAAGCCGAGGGGGTCTCCTACGAGCAGTACTTC

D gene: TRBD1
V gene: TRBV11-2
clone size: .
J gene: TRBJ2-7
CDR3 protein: CASSSLDRGGEQYF
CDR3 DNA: TGTGCCAGCAGCTCCTTGGACAGGGGGGGCGAGCAGTACTTC

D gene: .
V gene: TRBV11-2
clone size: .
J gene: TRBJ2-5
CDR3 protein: CASTTEGQGTQYF
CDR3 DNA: TGTGCCAGCACCACGGAGGGCCAAGGGACCCAGTACTTC

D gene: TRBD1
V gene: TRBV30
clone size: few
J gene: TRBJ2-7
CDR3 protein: CAWSVRGSYEQYF
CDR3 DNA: TGTGCCTGGAGTGTCAGGGGGTCATACGAGCAGTACTTC

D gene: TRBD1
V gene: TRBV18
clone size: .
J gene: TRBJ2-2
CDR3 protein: CASSPVSVAGGAVGELFF
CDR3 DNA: TGTGCCAGCTCACCAGTCTCCGTAGCAGGGGGCGCAGTCGGGGAGCTGTTTTTT

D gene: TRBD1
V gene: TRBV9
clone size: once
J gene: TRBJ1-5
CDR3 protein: CASSVTDRVDQPQHF
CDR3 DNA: TGTGCCAGCAGCGTAACGGACAGGGTGGATCAGCCCCAGCATTTT

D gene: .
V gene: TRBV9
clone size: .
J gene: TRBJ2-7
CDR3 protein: CASSVTPSGGYYEQYF
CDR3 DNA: TGTGCCAGCAGCGTAACACCCTCAGGGGGGTACTACGAGCAGTACTTC

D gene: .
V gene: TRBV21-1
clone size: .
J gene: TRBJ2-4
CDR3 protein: CASSKSGGAKNIQYF
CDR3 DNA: TGTGCCAGCAGCAAATCCGGGGGAGCCAAAAACATTCAGTACTTC

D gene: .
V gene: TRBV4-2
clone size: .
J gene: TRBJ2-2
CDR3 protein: CASSQNLGSAGGELFF
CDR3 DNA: TGTGCCAGCAGCCAAAACCTCGGGTCAGCTGGCGGGGAGCTGTTTTTT

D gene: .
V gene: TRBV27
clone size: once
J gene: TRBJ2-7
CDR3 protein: CASRGGFGEQYF
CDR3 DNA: TGTGCCAGCAGAGGGGGTTTCGGCGAGCAGTACTTC

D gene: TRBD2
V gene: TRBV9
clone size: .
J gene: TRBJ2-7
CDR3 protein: CASSVEAGPMGEQYF
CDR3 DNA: TGTGCCAGCAGCGTAGAAGCGGGACCGATGGGCGAGCAGTACTTC

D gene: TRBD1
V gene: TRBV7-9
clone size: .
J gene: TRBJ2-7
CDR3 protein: CSSSRPGTGSYEQYF
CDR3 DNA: TGTTCCAGCAGCCGTCCCGGGACAGGATCCTACGAGCAGTACTTC

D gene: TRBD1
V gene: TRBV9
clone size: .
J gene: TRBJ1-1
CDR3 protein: CASSARTGGTEAFF
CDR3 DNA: TGTGCCAGCAGCGCCCGGACAGGGGGCACTGAAGCTTTCTTT

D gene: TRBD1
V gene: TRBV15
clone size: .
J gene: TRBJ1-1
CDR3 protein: CATSQGGSMNTEAFF
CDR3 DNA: TGTGCCACCTCACAGGGGGGATCAATGAACACTGAAGCTTTCTTT

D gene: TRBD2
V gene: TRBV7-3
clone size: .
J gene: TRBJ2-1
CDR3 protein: CASSLRGGSPNEQFF
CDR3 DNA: TGTGCCAGCAGCTTACGTGGCGGGAGCCCCAATGAGCAGTTCTTC

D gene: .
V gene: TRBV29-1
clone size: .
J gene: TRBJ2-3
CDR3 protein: CSVGQYSTDTQYF
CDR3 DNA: TGCAGCGTTGGTCAGTATTCCACAGATACGCAGTATTTT

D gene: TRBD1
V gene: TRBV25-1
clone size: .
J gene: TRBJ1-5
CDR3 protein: CASSTPGTDQPQHF
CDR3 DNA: TGTGCCAGCAGTACCCCCGGGACAGATCAGCCCCAGCATTTT

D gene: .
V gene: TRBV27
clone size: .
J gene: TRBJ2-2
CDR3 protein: CASSSPRGAQTGELFF
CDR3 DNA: TGTGCCAGCTCCTCTCCCCGGGGGGCTCAAACCGGGGAGCTGTTTTTT

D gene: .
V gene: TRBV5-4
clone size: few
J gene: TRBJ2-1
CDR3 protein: CASSLDSTEQFF
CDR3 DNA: TGTGCCAGCAGCTTGGACAGTACTGAGCAGTTCTTC

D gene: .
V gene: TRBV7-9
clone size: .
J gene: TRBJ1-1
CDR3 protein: CASSLSWATEAFF
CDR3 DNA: TGTGCCAGCAGCTTATCTTGGGCCACTGAAGCTTTCTTT

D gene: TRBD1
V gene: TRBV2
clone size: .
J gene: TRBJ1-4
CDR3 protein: CASSFQGEAEKLFF
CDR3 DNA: TGTGCCAGCAGTTTTCAGGGGGAGGCTGAAAAACTGTTTTTT

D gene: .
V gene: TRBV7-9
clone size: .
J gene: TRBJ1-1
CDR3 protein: CASSFGEGAFF
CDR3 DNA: TGTGCCAGCAGCTTCGGGGAGGGAGCTTTCTTT

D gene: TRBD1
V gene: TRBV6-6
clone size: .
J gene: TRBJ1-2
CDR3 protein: CASRSGQVSSGYTF
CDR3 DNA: TGTGCCAGCAGGTCGGGACAGGTTTCGAGCGGCTACACCTTC

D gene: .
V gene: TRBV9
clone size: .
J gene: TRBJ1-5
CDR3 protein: CASSVGVNLNQPQHF
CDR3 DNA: TGTGCCAGCAGCGTAGGCGTGAACCTCAATCAGCCCCAGCATTTT

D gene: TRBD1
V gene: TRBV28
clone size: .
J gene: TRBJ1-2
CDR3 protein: CAMQGAGVDGYTF
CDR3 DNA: TGTGCCATGCAGGGGGCAGGGGTAGATGGCTACACCTTC

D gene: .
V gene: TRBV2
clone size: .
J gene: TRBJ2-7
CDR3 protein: CASSEALQGYEQYF
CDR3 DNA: TGTGCCAGCAGTGAAGCGCTTCAGGGCTACGAGCAGTACTTC

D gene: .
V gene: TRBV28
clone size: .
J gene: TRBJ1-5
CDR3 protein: CASRLPGQPQHF
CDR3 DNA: TGTGCCAGCCGCCTCCCCGGTCAGCCCCAGCATTTT

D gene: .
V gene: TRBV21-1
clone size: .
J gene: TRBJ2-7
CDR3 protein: CASSNKGQDKYEQYF
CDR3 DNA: TGTGCCAGCAGCAATAAGGGACAGGATAAATACGAGCAGTACTTC

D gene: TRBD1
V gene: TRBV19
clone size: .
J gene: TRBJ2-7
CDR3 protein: CASSSSPGQGGYEQYF
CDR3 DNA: TGTGCCAGTAGTTCCTCTCCGGGACAGGGGGGGTACGAGCAGTACTTC

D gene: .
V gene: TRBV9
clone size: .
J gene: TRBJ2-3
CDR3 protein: CASSVVAAGTQYF
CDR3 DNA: TGTGCCAGCAGCGTAGTAGCAGCCGGGACGCAGTATTTT

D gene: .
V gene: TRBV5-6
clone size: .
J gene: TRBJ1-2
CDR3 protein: CASSSGWGGGGYTF
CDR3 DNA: TGTGCCAGCAGTTCTGGTTGGGGGGGCGGTGGCTACACCTTC

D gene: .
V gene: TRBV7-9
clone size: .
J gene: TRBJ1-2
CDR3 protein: CASSFITSPYYGYTF
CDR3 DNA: TGTGCCAGCAGCTTCATTACCAGTCCCTACTATGGCTACACCTTC

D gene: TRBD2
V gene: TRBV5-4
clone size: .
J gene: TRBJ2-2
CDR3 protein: CASSSGLAANTGELFF
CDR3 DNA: TGTGCCAGCAGCTCGGGACTAGCGGCCAACACCGGGGAGCTGTTTTTT

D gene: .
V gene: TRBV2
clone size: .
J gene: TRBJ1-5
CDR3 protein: CASSHIAGENQPQHF
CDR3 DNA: TGTGCCAGCAGTCACATCGCGGGGGAGAATCAGCCCCAGCATTTT

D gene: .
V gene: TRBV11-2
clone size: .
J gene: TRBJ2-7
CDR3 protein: CASSLEIWQHNRSYEQYF
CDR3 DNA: TGTGCCAGCAGCTTAGAAATTTGGCAACATAACCGATCCTACGAGCAGTACTTC

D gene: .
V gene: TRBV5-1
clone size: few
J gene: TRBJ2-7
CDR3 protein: CASSPGESYEQYF
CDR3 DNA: TGCGCCAGCAGCCCAGGGGAAAGCTACGAGCAGTACTTC

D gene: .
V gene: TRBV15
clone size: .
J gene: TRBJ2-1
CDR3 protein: CATSSHPTGSRGYNEQFF
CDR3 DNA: TGTGCCACCAGCTCCCACCCTACAGGGTCAAGGGGGTACAATGAGCAGTTCTTC

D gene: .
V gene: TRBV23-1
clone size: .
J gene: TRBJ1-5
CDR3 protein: CASSQGPGGTQNQPQHF
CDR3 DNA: TGCGCCAGCAGTCAAGGCCCCGGGGGGACACAGAATCAGCCCCAGCATTTT

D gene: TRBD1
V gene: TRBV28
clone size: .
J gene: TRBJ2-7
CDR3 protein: CASSLPPDRATYEQYF
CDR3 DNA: TGTGCCAGCAGTTTACCTCCGGACAGGGCCACCTACGAGCAGTACTTC

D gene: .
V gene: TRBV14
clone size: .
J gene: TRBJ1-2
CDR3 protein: CASSQTGTYGYTF
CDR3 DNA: TGTGCCAGCAGCCAAACAGGGACCTATGGCTACACCTTC

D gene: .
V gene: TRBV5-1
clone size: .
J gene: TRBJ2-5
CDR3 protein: CASSLPGLGQETQYF
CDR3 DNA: TGCGCCAGCAGCTTGCCAGGGTTGGGACAAGAGACCCAGTACTTC

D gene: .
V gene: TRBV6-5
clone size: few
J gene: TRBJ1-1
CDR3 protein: CASKTAQNTEAFF
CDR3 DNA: TGTGCCAGCAAAACTGCCCAGAACACTGAAGCTTTCTTT

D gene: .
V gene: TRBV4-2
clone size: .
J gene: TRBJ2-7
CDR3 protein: CAPPRDTRSYEQYF
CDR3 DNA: TGTGCCCCCCCAAGGGACACCCGCTCCTACGAGCAGTACTTC

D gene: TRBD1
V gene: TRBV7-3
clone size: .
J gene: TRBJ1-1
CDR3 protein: CASSLDRFTTEAFF
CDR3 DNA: TGTGCCAGCAGCTTGGACAGGTTTACCACTGAAGCTTTCTTT

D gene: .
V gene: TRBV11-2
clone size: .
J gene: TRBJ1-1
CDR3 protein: CASSLTGYTEAFF
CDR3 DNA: TGTGCCAGCAGCTTAACAGGGTACACTGAAGCTTTCTTT